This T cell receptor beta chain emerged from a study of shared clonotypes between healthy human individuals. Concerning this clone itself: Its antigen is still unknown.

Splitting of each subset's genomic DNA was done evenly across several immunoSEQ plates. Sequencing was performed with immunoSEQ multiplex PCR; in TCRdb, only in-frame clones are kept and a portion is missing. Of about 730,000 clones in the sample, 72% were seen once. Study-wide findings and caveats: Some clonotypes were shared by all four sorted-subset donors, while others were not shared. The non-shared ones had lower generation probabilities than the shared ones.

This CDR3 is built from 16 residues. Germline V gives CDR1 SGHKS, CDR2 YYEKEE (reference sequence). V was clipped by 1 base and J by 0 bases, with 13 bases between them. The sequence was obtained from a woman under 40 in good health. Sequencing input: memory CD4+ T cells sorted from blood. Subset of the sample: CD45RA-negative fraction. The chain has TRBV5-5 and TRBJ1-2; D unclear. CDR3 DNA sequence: TGTGCCAGCAGCTTGTCGAGCAGAAGAGCTAACTATGGCTACACCTTC. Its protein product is CASSLSSRRANYGYTF.